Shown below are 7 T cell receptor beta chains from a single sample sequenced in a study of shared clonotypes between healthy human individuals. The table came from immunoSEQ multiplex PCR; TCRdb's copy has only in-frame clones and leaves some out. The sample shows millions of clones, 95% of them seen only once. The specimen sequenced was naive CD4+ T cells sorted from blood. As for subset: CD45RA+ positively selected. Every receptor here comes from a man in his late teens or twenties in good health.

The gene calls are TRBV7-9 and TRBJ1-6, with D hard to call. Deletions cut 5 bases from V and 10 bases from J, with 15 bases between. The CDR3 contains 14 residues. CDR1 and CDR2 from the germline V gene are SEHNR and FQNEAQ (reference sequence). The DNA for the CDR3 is TGTGCCAGCAGCCCTGGAGGGTTACTCTCACCCCTCCACTTT. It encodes CASSPGGLLSPLHF.

CDR3 region: CASSDKNTGELFF. CDR3 bases: TGTGCCAGCAGTGACAAGAACACCGGGGAGCTGTTTTTT. The V gene is TRBV6-4, the J gene TRBJ2-2; no clear D. Trimming stripped 2 bases from V and 1 base from J, with 2 bases between. CDR3 length: 13 amino acids. Per the germline V gene, CDR1 is MRHNA and CDR2 is SNTAGT.

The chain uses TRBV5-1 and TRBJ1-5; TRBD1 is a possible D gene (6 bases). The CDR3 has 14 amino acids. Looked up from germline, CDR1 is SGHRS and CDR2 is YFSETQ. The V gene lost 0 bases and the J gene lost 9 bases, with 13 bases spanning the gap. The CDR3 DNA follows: TGCGCCAGCAGCTTGGGGTCGGGGGCCTGGCCCCAGCATTTT. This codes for CASSLGSGAWPQHF.

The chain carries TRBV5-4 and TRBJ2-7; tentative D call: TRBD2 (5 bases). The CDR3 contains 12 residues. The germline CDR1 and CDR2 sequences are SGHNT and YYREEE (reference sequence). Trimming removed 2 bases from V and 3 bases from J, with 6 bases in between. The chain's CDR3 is CASSFDYYEQYF. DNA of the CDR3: TGTGCCAGCAGCTTCGACTACTACGAGCAGTACTTC.

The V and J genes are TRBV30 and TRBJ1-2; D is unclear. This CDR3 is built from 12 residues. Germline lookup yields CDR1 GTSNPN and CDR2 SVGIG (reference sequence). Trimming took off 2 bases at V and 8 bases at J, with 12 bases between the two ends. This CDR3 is CAWSHLGGGYTF. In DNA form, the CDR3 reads TGTGCCTGGAGTCACTTGGGAGGCGGCTACACCTTC.

The CDR3 protein is CASSLAGPGSPLHF. The CDR3, as DNA: TGTGCCAGCAGCTTGGCCGGCCCGGGTTCACCCCTCCACTTT. The chain combines TRBV5-6 with TRBJ1-6; unclear D gene. The CDR3 spans 14 residues. Deletions cut 0 bases from V and 9 bases from J, with 10 bases between. Germline lookup yields CDR1 SGHDT and CDR2 YYEEEE.

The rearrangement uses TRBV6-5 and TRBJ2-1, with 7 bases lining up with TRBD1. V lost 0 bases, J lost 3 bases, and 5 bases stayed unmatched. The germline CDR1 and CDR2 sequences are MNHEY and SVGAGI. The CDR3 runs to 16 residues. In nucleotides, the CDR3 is TGTGCCAGCAGTTACTCGAGAGGGGGCAACTACAATGAGCAGTTCTTC. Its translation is CASSYSRGGNYNEQFF.